Listed below are T cell receptor beta chains from one sample, sequenced in a study of CD8 T cells in Susac syndrome. From the immunoSEQ multiplex PCR reads, TCRdb called clonotypes with MiXCR, one entry per CDR3 protein. The data show hundreds of thousands of distinct CDR3 sequences, around 95% seen once. Sequenced sample: CD4+ T cells from PBMCs. These receptor sequences come from a human donor with multiple sclerosis. The CDR3 runs from the conserved cysteine through the conserved F or W. The order of the fields is J gene, clone size, V gene, D gene, CDR3 protein, CDR3 DNA. A D gene is named only where the DNA matches it firmly. Not all rows give a size; the values are once, few, many and, for expanded clones, a class.

J: TRBJ2-3; size: few; V: TRBV18; D: NA; CDR3: CASSQRTDTQYF; DNA: TGTGCCAGCTCACAGCGCACAGATACGCAGTATTTT
J: TRBJ1-6; size: NA; V: TRBV25-1; D: NA; CDR3: CASRAPLGRDNSPLHF; DNA: TGTGCCAGCAGGGCTCCCCTGGGACGGGATAATTCACCCCTCCACTTT
J: TRBJ1-2; size: NA; V: TRBV20-1; D: TRBD1; CDR3: CSARYRGDYGYTF; DNA: TGCAGTGCTCGGTACAGGGGGGACTATGGCTACACCTTC
J: TRBJ2-1; size: NA; V: TRBV9; D: NA; CDR3: CASSPDVRMYNEQFF; DNA: TGTGCCAGCAGTCCCGACGTGCGGATGTACAATGAGCAGTTCTTC
J: TRBJ2-1; size: NA; V: TRBV3-1; D: NA; CDR3: CASSQVDQEQFF; DNA: TGTGCCAGCAGCCAAGTCGATCAGGAGCAGTTCTTC
J: TRBJ1-4; size: NA; V: TRBV29-1; D: NA; CDR3: CSVAQNRNEKLFF; DNA: TGCAGCGTGGCTCAGAATAGAAATGAAAAACTGTTTTTT
J: TRBJ2-3; size: NA; V: TRBV9; D: NA; CDR3: CASSGGAPGLLDTQYF; DNA: TGTGCCAGCAGCGGGGGGGCCCCCGGGTTGTTGGATACGCAGTATTTT
J: TRBJ1-1; size: once; V: TRBV30; D: NA; CDR3: CAWTVGAEAFF; DNA: TGTGCCTGGACCGTGGGGGCGGAAGCTTTCTTT
J: TRBJ1-1; size: NA; V: TRBV3-1; D: NA; CDR3: CASSQVAGTTTEAFF; DNA: TGTGCCAGCAGCCAAGTTGCCGGGACAACCACTGAAGCTTTCTTT
J: TRBJ1-6; size: NA; V: TRBV20-1; D: NA; CDR3: CSARGQGRNNSPLHF; DNA: TGCAGTGCTAGAGGTCAGGGGCGAAATAATTCACCCCTCCACTTT
J: TRBJ2-5; size: NA; V: TRBV18; D: NA; CDR3: CASSPVRPQETQYF; DNA: TGTGCCAGCTCACCGGTCAGACCCCAAGAGACCCAGTACTTC
J: TRBJ1-2; size: NA; V: TRBV20-1; D: NA; CDR3: CSAPKSYGYTF; DNA: TGCAGTGCCCCTAAGTCCTATGGCTACACCTTC
J: TRBJ2-1; size: NA; V: TRBV9; D: NA; CDR3: CASSVGTSSYNEQFF; DNA: TGTGCCAGCAGCGTAGGTACTAGCTCCTACAATGAGCAGTTCTTC
J: TRBJ2-5; size: once; V: TRBV7-7; D: NA; CDR3: CASSRQPGGTQETQYF; DNA: TGTGCTAGCAGCCGACAACCGGGGGGCACGCAAGAGACCCAGTACTTC
J: TRBJ1-2; size: NA; V: TRBV9; D: TRBD1; CDR3: CASSAGTEKKF; DNA: TGTGCCAGCAGCGCTGGGACAGAGAAGAAATTC
J: TRBJ2-2; size: NA; V: TRBV2; D: NA; CDR3: CASSVSGAGTGELFF; DNA: TGTGCCAGCAGTGTTTCGGGGGCGGGCACCGGGGAGCTGTTTTTT
J: TRBJ2-1; size: NA; V: TRBV30; D: NA; CDR3: CAWSVSWTVNNEQFF; DNA: TGTGCCTGGAGTGTATCGTGGACCGTTAACAATGAGCAGTTCTTC
J: TRBJ2-3; size: NA; V: TRBV7-7; D: TRBD2; CDR3: CASSLGGGGPTDTQYF; DNA: TGTGCTAGCAGCTTGGGCGGCGGGGGGCCCACAGATACGCAGTATTTT
J: TRBJ1-1; size: NA; V: TRBV3-1; D: NA; CDR3: CASTMTTFGTEAFF; DNA: TGTGCCAGCACGATGACAACGTTCGGCACTGAAGCTTTCTTT
J: TRBJ2-2; size: NA; V: TRBV25-1; D: NA; CDR3: CASSVGAGELFF; DNA: TGTGCCAGCAGTGTGGGGGCCGGGGAGCTGTTTTTT
J: TRBJ2-4; size: NA; V: TRBV5-6; D: TRBD1; CDR3: CASSLQGAIQYF; DNA: TGTGCCAGCAGCTTGCAGGGGGCCATTCAGTACTTC
J: TRBJ2-1; size: once; V: TRBV3-1; D: NA; CDR3: CASSHGTASNEQFF; DNA: TGTGCCAGCAGCCACGGGACGGCTTCCAATGAGCAGTTCTTC
J: TRBJ1-2; size: NA; V: TRBV7-9; D: NA; CDR3: CASSLVRNYGYTF; DNA: TGTGCCAGCAGCTTAGTCCGGAACTATGGCTACACCTTC
J: TRBJ1-2; size: NA; V: TRBV29-1; D: NA; CDR3: CSGHRENDGYTF; DNA: TGCAGCGGGCACAGGGAGAATGATGGCTACACCTTC